Presented here are 26 T cell receptor beta chains from one specimen sequenced in a study of blood T cell repertoires in COVID-19. The data were produced by immunoSEQ multiplex PCR, yet TCRdb's version contains in-frame clones alone and is incomplete. The repertoire holds under 200,000 clones, with just over 85% as singletons. The sequenced material came from peripheral blood. The receptors here all came from a man aged 45 to 65 with active or convalescent COVID-19.

This chain uses TRBV5-8 with TRBJ1-3; possibly TRBD1 for D (6 bases). V was clipped by 4 bases and J by 4 bases, with 15 bases between them. The CDR3 runs 15 residues. From germline, CDR1 is SGHTS and CDR2 YDEGEE. The CDR3 loop is CASSAPRDNGNTIYF. CDR3 nucleotide sequence: TGTGCCAGCAGCGCCCCCCGGGACAACGGAAACACCATATATTTT.

This chain links TRBV11-1 with TRBJ2-1; maybe TRBD1 (5 bases). The germline CDR1 and CDR2 sequences are SGHAT and FQDESV (reference sequence). The germline V and J ends were trimmed by 3 bases and 10 bases, with 7 bases remaining between them. The CDR3 consists of 11 residues. Here the CDR3 reads CASSLGQEQFF. The CDR3 region has the DNA TGTGCCAGCAGCTTGGGGCAAGAGCAGTTCTTC.

V is TRBV24-1 and J is TRBJ2-7; D is perhaps TRBD1 (7 bases). The CDR3 consists of 15 residues. Germline CDR1 is KGHDR and CDR2 is SFDVKD. V lost 4 bases and J 10 bases, leaving 22 bases between the germline ends. CDR3 amino acids: CATSDGGGQARIQYF. As DNA, the CDR3 is TGTGCCACCAGTGACGGGGGCGGACAGGCCCGGATCCAGTACTTC.

The chain recombines TRBV15 with TRBJ2-7; 11 bases line up with TRBD1. V was pared by 5 bases and J by 3 bases, with 6 bases of the junction left unmatched. Per the germline V gene, CDR1 is LNHNV and CDR2 is YYDKDF (reference sequence). The CDR3 totals 15 residues. CDR3 coding DNA: TGTGCCACCAGCGAACCGGGACAGGGGGGCTACGAGCAGTACTTC. This sequence encodes CATSEPGQGGYEQYF. The full variable domain, rest sourced from reference TRBV15 and TRBJ2-7, is DAMVIQNPRYQVTQFGKPVTLSCSQTLNHNVMYWYQQKSSQAPKLLFHYYDKDFNNEADTPDNFQSRRPNTSFCFLDIRSPGLGDTAMYLCATSEPGQGGYEQYFGPGTRLTVT.

The V gene is TRBV19, the J gene TRBJ2-1; 13 bases fit TRBD2. Trimming took 5 bases from V and 3 from J; bases not matched to a gene: 7. This CDR3 comprises 17 residues. Germline V gene sequence: CDR1 LNHDA, CDR2 SQIVND (reference sequence). In nucleotides, the CDR3 is TGTGCCAGTAGTGCCAAGACTAGCGGGAGGCACTACAATGAGCAGTTCTTC. Encoded protein: CASSAKTSGRHYNEQFF.

J is TRBJ1-4 and V is TRBV19; 8 bases line up with TRBD1. The CDR3 is 16 residues long. V lost 5 bases and J lost 2; bases outside the gene matches: 7. Germline loops: CDR1 LNHDA, CDR2 SQIVND (reference sequence). The CDR3: CASSVQGGITNEKLFF. CDR3 nucleotide sequence: TGTGCCAGTAGTGTACAGGGGGGGATTACTAATGAAAAACTGTTTTTT. The whole variable domain, remainder taken from reference TRBV19 and TRBJ1-4, is DGGITQSPKYLFRKEGQNVTLSCEQNLNHDAMYWYRQDPGQGLRLIYYSQIVNDFQKGDIAEGYSVSREKKESFPLTVTSAQKNPTAFYLCASSVQGGITNEKLFFGSGTQLSVL.

This clone was picked up a small number of times. V usage is TRBV6-5 and J usage is TRBJ1-1, with D perhaps TRBD1 (5 bases). The CDR3 runs to 12 residues. Between the trimmed V and J ends, which lost 7 bases and 7 bases, there was a span of 13 bases. CDR1 and CDR2 from the germline V gene are MNHEY and SVGAGI. Here the CDR3 reads CASTDGGGEAFF. DNA of the CDR3: TGTGCCAGCACCGACGGGGGGGGTGAAGCTTTCTTT.

This clone was seen once. V gene TRBV11-3 combines with J gene TRBJ2-2, with 12 bases lining up with TRBD2. Germline values: CDR1 SGHNT, CDR2 YENEEA. V shed 6 bases and J 3 bases; nucleotides not matched to a gene: 8. CDR3 length: 17 residues. The CDR3 loop is CASSRLAGAVDTGELFF. The DNA of the CDR3 is TGTGCCAGCAGTCGACTAGCGGGAGCCGTAGACACCGGGGAGCTGTTTTTT.

This clone was seen once. V gene TRBV28 combines with J gene TRBJ2-2; 11 nucleotides match TRBD1. Per germline, CDR1 MDHEN and CDR2 SYDVKM. V was clipped by 4 bases and J by 5 bases; unmatched bases: 3. The CDR3 covers 15 residues. CDR3 coding DNA: TGTGCCAGCAGTTGGGACAGGGGGGGGACCGGGGAGCTGTTTTTT. As protein: CASSWDRGGTGELFF.

V and J are TRBV10-3 and TRBJ2-1; TRBD2 aligns across 10 bases. The ends lost 2 bases at V and 8 bases at J; junction bases unmatched: 9. This CDR3 has 16 residues. Germline CDR1 ENHRY, CDR2 SYGVKD. CDR3 protein: CAISEASSGSKDEQFF. In DNA, the CDR3 is TGTGCCATCAGTGAGGCTTCTAGCGGGAGCAAGGATGAGCAGTTCTTC.

The V and J genes are TRBV6-4 and TRBJ1-5; TRBD1 matches at 7 bases. This CDR3 is 16 amino acids long. CDR1 is MRHNA, CDR2 SNTAGT, per germline. The J segment lost 5 bases and the V segment lost 8 bases, leaving 15 bases of the junction unmatched. The CDR3 sequence: CASPFKQGRGYQPQHF. The DNA for the CDR3 is TGTGCCAGCCCTTTCAAACAGGGGCGCGGGTATCAGCCCCAGCATTTT.

This clone was recorded only once. This chain connects TRBV30 to TRBJ1-6; possibly TRBD1 for D (5 bases). Per germline, CDR1 GTSNPN and CDR2 SVGIG (reference sequence). The germline V and J ends were trimmed by 5 bases and 1 base, with 21 bases remaining between them. The CDR3 is made up of 18 amino acids. CDR3 coding DNA: TGTGCCTGGGGCCACCGGAGCACAGGCATATCCTATAATTCACCCCTCCACTTT. Translation: CAWGHRSTGISYNSPLHF.

This chain uses TRBV7-6 with TRBJ1-2; 7 positions match TRBD1. V dropped 4 bases and J dropped 4; count of bases not matched to a gene: 9. Germline V CDR1 and CDR2: SGHVS, FNYEAQ. The CDR3 contains 15 residues. The CDR3 sequence is CASSSDMTGSYGYTF. In DNA form, the CDR3 reads TGTGCCAGCAGCTCGGACATGACAGGGAGCTATGGCTACACCTTC. The full variable domain, completed using reference TRBV7-6 and TRBJ1-2, is GAGVSQSPRYKVTKRGQDVALRCDPISGHVSLYWYRQALGQGPEFLTYFNYEAQQDKSGLPNDRFSAERPEGSISTLTIQRTEQRDSAMYRCASSSDMTGSYGYTFGSGTRLTVV.

This clone was observed once. This sequence joins TRBV6-4 and TRBJ1-4, with a possible D match to TRBD1 (6 bases). CDR1 MRHNA and CDR2 SNTAGT come from the germline V gene. CDR3 size: 22 residues. Trimming left V 0 bases short and J 5 bases short, with 31 bases between. CDR3 in DNA: TGTGCCAGCAGTGACTCCGAGCTTCATTATGTGAAGGGAGCAGGGGCAAATGAAAAACTGTTTTTT. Protein sequence: CASSDSELHYVKGAGANEKLFF.

The chain combines TRBV5-1 with TRBJ1-1, with TRBD1 matching 8 bases. V lost 0 bases and J lost 5; bases outside the gene matches: 3. This CDR3 is 14 amino acids long. Germline V CDR1 and CDR2: SGHRS, YFSETQ. CDR3 in amino acids: CASSLGQGWTEAFF. For the CDR3, the DNA is TGCGCCAGCAGCTTGGGACAGGGGTGGACTGAAGCTTTCTTT.

This clone was observed a few times. The rearrangement uses TRBV5-8 and TRBJ1-1; no clear D. V gave up 1 base and J gave up 7 bases, with 8 bases separating them. CDR3 size: 12 residues. Looked up from germline, CDR1 is SGHTS and CDR2 is YDEGEE. This CDR3 reads CASSLSGHEAFF. CDR3 coding DNA: TGTGCCAGCAGCTTGAGCGGCCATGAAGCTTTCTTT.

This chain links TRBV7-8 with TRBJ1-6, with D unresolved. Looked up from germline, CDR1 is SGHVS and CDR2 is FQNEAQ. V gave up 3 bases and J gave up 7 bases, with 10 bases separating them. CDR3 length: 14 amino acids. CDR3 in DNA: TGTGCCAGCAGCTTTAAGGGAGGGAATTCACCCCTCCACTTT. This codes for CASSFKGGNSPLHF.

The CDR3 reads CASSPTSDRDGNTIYF. In DNA form, the CDR3 reads TGTGCCAGCAGCCCTACCTCCGACAGGGATGGAAACACCATATATTTT. The chain uses TRBV9 and TRBJ1-3, with 7 nucleotides matching TRBD1. Germline V CDR1 and CDR2: SGDLS, YYNGEE. This CDR3 is 16 amino acids long. Germline trimming cut 4 bases from V and 3 bases from J; bases unmatched to any gene: 10.

This CDR3 is CASSAGLSPLHF. CDR3 nucleotide sequence: TGTGCCAGCAGCGCAGGACTTAGCCCCCTCCACTTT. The chain uses TRBV27 and TRBJ1-6; D remains ambiguous. The CDR3 runs 12 residues. Germline loops: CDR1 MNHEY, CDR2 SMNVEV (reference sequence). Trimming took 6 bases from V and 13 from J, leaving 13 bases between them.

The chain links TRBV4-2 to TRBJ1-6; D unresolved. The CDR3 runs 16 residues. V lost 4 bases to trimming and J lost 7 bases, with 17 bases between them. CDR1 LGHNA and CDR2 YNFKEQ come from the germline V gene. CDR3 loop: CASSLHIRNKNSPLHF. CDR3 in DNA: TGTGCCAGCAGCCTACACATCAGAAACAAGAATTCACCCCTCCACTTT.

J is TRBJ2-5 and V is TRBV9; 7 positions match TRBD2. The CDR3 extends over 15 amino acids. V shed 3 bases, J shed 0 bases, and the junction held 5 bases outside the gene matches. Germline values: CDR1 SGDLS, CDR2 YYNGEE. The CDR3 region is CASSAYGGYQETQYF. CDR3 in DNA: TGTGCCAGCAGCGCCTACGGGGGGTACCAAGAGACCCAGTACTTC.

This clone was seen a single time. V and J are TRBV5-4 and TRBJ1-1, with D unclear. Germline V gene data show CDR1 as SGHNT and CDR2 as YYREEE (reference sequence). The CDR3 contains 13 residues. V was trimmed by 3 bases and J by 3 bases, leaving 9 bases between them. The CDR3 sequence is CASSSLSHTEAFF. The CDR3 DNA reads as TGTGCCAGCAGCTCTCTTAGTCACACTGAAGCTTTCTTT.

The chain links TRBV5-1 to TRBJ1-2, with 7 nucleotides matching TRBD1. The CDR3 covers 15 residues. V lost 4 bases, J lost 4 bases, and 10 bases stayed unmatched. The germline gives CDR1 SGHRS, CDR2 YFSETQ. CDR3: CASSLPRTGPYGYTF. The CDR3 DNA reads as TGCGCCAGCAGCCTGCCCCGGACAGGCCCCTATGGCTACACCTTC. Filled out from reference TRBV5-1 and TRBJ1-2, the complete variable domain reads KAGVTQTPRYLIKTRGQQVTLSCSPISGHRSVSWYQQTPGQGLQFLFEYFSETQRNKGNFPGRFSGRQFSNSRSEMNVSTLELGDSALYLCASSLPRTGPYGYTFGSGTRLTVV.

This clone was counted a single time. The chain is built from TRBV7-2 and TRBJ1-6, with D tentatively TRBD1 (5 bases). The CDR3 loop spans 15 amino acids. The germline CDR1 and CDR2 sequences are SGHTA and FQGNSA. Trimming took off 0 bases at V and 6 bases at J, with 9 bases between the two ends. Here the CDR3 reads CASSLAGPTNSPLHF. The CDR3 nucleotides read TGTGCCAGCAGCTTAGCGGGGCCGACTAATTCACCCCTCCACTTT. The whole variable domain, filled in from reference TRBV7-2 and TRBJ1-6, reads GAGVSQSPSNKVTEKGKDVELRCDPISGHTALYWYRQSLGQGLEFLIYFQGNSAPDKSGLPSDRFSAERTGGSVSTLTIQRTQQEDSAVYLCASSLAGPTNSPLHFGNGTRLTVT.

The rearrangement joins TRBV11-1 to TRBJ1-6; possibly TRBD1 for D (5 bases). The CDR3 has 16 residues. The V gene's germline CDR1 is SGHAT and CDR2 FQDESV (reference sequence). Deletions cut 4 bases from V and 10 bases from J, with 20 bases between. CDR3 amino acids: CASSSLGHGGFSPLHF. The CDR3 DNA is TGTGCCAGCAGCTCTTTAGGACACGGCGGTTTCTCACCCCTCCACTTT. The variable domain in full, with the rest retrieved from reference TRBV11-1 and TRBJ1-6, is EAEVAQSPRYKITEKSQAVAFWCDPISGHATLYWYRQILGQGPELLVQFQDESVVDDSQLPKDRFSAERLKGVDSTLKIQPAELGDSAMYLCASSSLGHGGFSPLHFGNGTRLTVT.

This clone is a singleton in its sample. This rearrangement joins TRBV6-1 to TRBJ2-3; D not resolved. The V gene's germline CDR1 is MNHNS and CDR2 SASEGT. The CDR3 contains 17 residues. V was cut by 0 bases and J by 0 bases, with 13 bases left in between. The CDR3 nucleotides read TGTGCCAGCAGTGAAGCGTATATGGCATCTAGCACAGATACGCAGTATTTT. Its protein is CASSEAYMASSTDTQYF.